This is a list of T cell receptor beta chains from one sample in a study of blood T cell repertoires in COVID-19. Generated by immunoSEQ multiplex PCR, the TCRdb table keeps only in-frame clones and is missing some. The sample lists some 320,000 clones, roughly 89% occurring once. The source material was PBMCs or T cells enriched from blood (not recorded which). Receptor source: a man between 60 and 70 years old who had recovered from COVID-19. CDR3s include the opening cysteine and the closing phenylalanine or tryptophan. A D gene is named only where the DNA matches it firmly. Not all rows give a size; the values are once, few, many and, for expanded clones, a class.

J gene	D gene	clone size	V gene	CDR3 protein	CDR3 DNA
TRBJ1-6	TRBD1	NA	TRBV18	CASSFLQGAGNNSPLHF	TGTGCCAGCTCGTTCTTACAGGGGGCTGGCAATAATTCACCCCTCCACTTT
TRBJ1-1	TRBD1	NA	TRBV3-1/TRBV3-2	CASSQLWTGARGATEAFF	TGTGCCAGCAGCCAGCTCTGGACAGGGGCGAGGGGGGCCACTGAAGCTTTCTTT
TRBJ2-7	NA	NA	TRBV29-1	CSVIPALRVDEQYF	TGCAGCGTTATCCCCGCCCTCCGGGTGGACGAGCAGTACTTC
TRBJ1-1	NA	NA	TRBV6-2/TRBV6-3	CASSAPGVGAEAFF	TGTGCCAGCAGTGCCCCCGGGGTTGGTGCTGAAGCTTTCTTT
TRBJ2-1	TRBD2	once	TRBV28	CASSLGLAGGPGNEQFF	TGTGCCAGCAGTTTAGGGCTAGCGGGAGGGCCAGGCAATGAGCAGTTCTTC
TRBJ2-7	TRBD1	NA	TRBV4-3	CASSRLPGQQYEQYF	TGCGCCAGCAGCCGTCTCCCGGGACAGCAATACGAGCAGTACTTC
TRBJ2-7	TRBD1	NA	TRBV5-6	CASSLALQGAYEQYF	TGTGCCAGCAGCCTGGCACTACAGGGGGCCTACGAGCAGTACTTC
TRBJ1-5	NA	NA	TRBV21-1	CASSKGTPRNQPQHF	TGTGCCAGCAGCAAAGGGACACCTCGCAATCAGCCCCAGCATTTT
TRBJ2-1	TRBD2	NA	TRBV6-1	CASSEAGAGPYNEQFF	TGTGCCAGCAGTGAAGCGGGAGCGGGACCCTACAATGAGCAGTTCTTC
TRBJ1-6	NA	NA	TRBV30	CAWTRLIGQGSPLHF	TGTGCCTGGACCCGTCTAATCGGGCAGGGATCACCCCTCCACTTT
TRBJ2-2	NA	NA	TRBV6-1	CASSELRGTKFNTGELFF	TGTGCCAGCAGTGAACTCAGGGGAACAAAGTTTAACACCGGGGAGCTGTTTTTT
TRBJ2-7	TRBD2	NA	TRBV5-3	CARSGGTPIRTSGRPYEQYF	TGTGCCAGAAGCGGCGGGACACCTATTCGGACTAGCGGGAGACCCTACGAGCAGTACTTC
TRBJ2-7	NA	NA	TRBV7-3	CASSLTRGQTHEQYF	TGTGCCAGCAGCTTAACTCGTGGACAAACACACGAGCAGTACTTC
TRBJ2-1	TRBD2	many	TRBV3-1/TRBV3-2	CASSQVREGDEQFF	TGTGCCAGCAGCCAAGTCAGGGAGGGCGATGAGCAGTTCTTC
TRBJ1-2	TRBD1	few	TRBV12-3/TRBV12-4	CASSFWDRPGYTF	TGTGCCAGCAGTTTTTGGGACAGACCTGGCTACACCTTC
TRBJ1-5	NA	NA	TRBV7-8	CASSLVRGGLGQPQHF	TGTGCCAGCAGCTTAGTCAGGGGTGGATTGGGTCAGCCCCAGCATTTT
TRBJ1-2	NA	NA	TRBV7-9	CASEVLNYGYTF	TGTGCCAGCGAGGTCCTAAACTATGGCTACACCTTC
TRBJ1-3	TRBD1	NA	TRBV28	CASSNTGASSGNTIYF	TGTGCCAGCAGCAATACAGGGGCCAGCTCTGGAAACACCATATATTTT
TRBJ1-5	NA	NA	TRBV28	CASSLRLPAQHF	TGTGCCAGCAGTTTAAGACTCCCGGCCCAGCATTTT
TRBJ2-2	TRBD2	once	TRBV29-1	CSALGRGNTGELFF	TGCAGCGCCCTGGGGAGGGGAAACACCGGGGAGCTGTTTTTT
TRBJ2-5	TRBD1	NA	TRBV4-3	CASSQGGTGTGETQYF	TGCGCCAGCAGCCAGGGGGGGACAGGGACCGGCGAGACCCAGTACTTC
TRBJ2-1	NA	NA	TRBV28	CASSLGYEQFF	TGTGCCAGCAGTTTGGGCTATGAGCAGTTCTTC
TRBJ1-3	NA	few	TRBV14	CASSPSSGNTIYF	TGTGCCAGCAGCCCCAGCTCTGGAAACACCATATATTTT
TRBJ1-4	NA	once	TRBV30	CAWEAGREKLFF	TGTGCCTGGGAGGCAGGGCGGGAAAAACTGTTTTTT
TRBJ2-1	NA	NA	TRBV6-5	CASSYEAGNYNEQFF	TGTGCCAGCAGTTACGAGGCGGGGAACTACAATGAGCAGTTCTTC
TRBJ1-2	TRBD1	NA	TRBV28	CASSMGTGIGGYTF	TGTGCCAGCAGTATGGGGACAGGGATTGGCGGCTACACCTTC
TRBJ2-7	TRBD2	NA	TRBV30	CAWSFTSGTTTEQYF	TGTGCCTGGAGTTTCACTAGCGGGACCACTACCGAGCAGTACTTC
TRBJ1-2	NA	NA	TRBV28	CASSLGARGYTF	TGTGCCAGCAGTTTAGGGGCGCGGGGCTACACCTTC
TRBJ2-2	NA	NA	TRBV28	CASSLGQNTGELFF	TGTGCCAGCAGTTTGGGACAAAACACCGGGGAGCTGTTTTTT
TRBJ2-7	TRBD1	NA	TRBV9	CASSVGQGAYEQYF	TGTGCCAGCAGCGTCGGACAGGGGGCTTACGAGCAGTACTTC
TRBJ2-7	TRBD2	once	TRBV10-3	CAIRDPGLSTYEQYF	TGTGCCATCAGAGATCCGGGACTAAGCACCTACGAGCAGTACTTC
TRBJ2-7	NA	NA	TRBV7-6	CASSLQEGPSYEQYF	TGTGCCAGCAGCTTGCAGGAGGGGCCTTCCTACGAGCAGTACTTC
TRBJ2-2	NA	NA	TRBV28	CASTAPRGGNTGELFF	TGTGCCAGCACCGCCCCGAGAGGGGGAAACACCGGGGAGCTGTTTTTT
TRBJ2-7	TRBD1	NA	TRBV19	CASSSLNRDRSGIAQYF	TGTGCCAGTAGTTCCTTAAACCGGGACAGGTCCGGGATTGCGCAGTACTTC
TRBJ1-2	TRBD1	NA	TRBV19	CASPGTGRNISWGTNYGYTF	TGTGCCAGCCCCGGGACAGGGAGGAACATCTCATGGGGGACTAACTATGGCTACACCTTC
TRBJ2-7	TRBD1	NA	TRBV7-9	CASSLGSDRGQYEQYF	TGTGCCAGCAGCTTAGGGTCGGACAGGGGGCAATACGAGCAGTACTTC
TRBJ1-2	NA	NA	TRBV27	CASSSRGGTSYYGYTF	TGTGCCAGCAGTTCCCGCGGGGGGACCTCTTACTATGGCTACACCTTC
TRBJ2-2	TRBD1	NA	TRBV27	CASSSPDRGYTGELFF	TGTGCCAGCAGTTCACCCGACAGGGGTTACACCGGGGAGCTGTTTTTT
TRBJ1-1	NA	NA	TRBV6-5	CASSSTPYGGNTEAFF	TGTGCCAGCAGTTCAACTCCCTACGGGGGGAACACTGAAGCTTTCTTT
TRBJ2-7	TRBD2	NA	TRBV3-1/TRBV3-2	CASSPGLAGGPYEQYF	TGTGCCAGCAGTCCTGGTCTAGCGGGAGGGCCCTACGAGCAGTACTTC
TRBJ2-2	NA	NA	TRBV10-2	CASNNGMNTGELFF	TGCGCCAGCAATAACGGGATGAACACCGGGGAGCTGTTTTTT
TRBJ2-1	TRBD2	few	TRBV18	CASSPKREGPNEQFF	TGTGCCAGCTCACCAAAGCGGGAGGGCCCCAATGAGCAGTTCTTC
TRBJ2-5	NA	NA	TRBV10-3	CARETQYF	TGTGCCCGAGAGACCCAGTACTTC